What follows are 13 T cell receptor beta chains derived from one specimen sequenced in a study of tumor-infiltrating lymphocytes in oesophageal squamous cell carcinoma. TCRdb used MiXCR to reprocess the PCR reads, holding one entry per CDR3 protein. The data contain roughly 10,000 distinct CDR3 sequences, approximately 60% of them singletons. The sequencing input was esophageal tumor tissue. All receptors come from a female donor with esophageal squamous cell carcinoma.

V gene TRBV6-6 combines with J gene TRBJ2-5; 9 bases fit TRBD2. The end of the DNA aligns better with TRBJ2-1, so the J call may be wrong. CDR1 and CDR2 (germline): MNHNY, SVGAGI (reference sequence). This CDR3 region has 17 residues. The CDR3 DNA sequence: TGTGCCAGCAGTTACTCGGGGCTAGCGGGGATCTGCAATGAGCAGTTCTTC. Its protein product is CASSYSGLAGICNEQFF.

This chain connects TRBV7-3 to TRBJ2-1; 7 bases fit TRBD1. Trimming removed 2 bases from V and 4 bases from J; junction bases left unmatched: 5. The germline gives CDR1 SGHTA, CDR2 FQGTGA. The CDR3 spans 15 residues. CDR3 DNA: TGTGCCAGCAGCTTATGGGCAGGGGGTTACAATGAGCAGTTCTTC. It yields the protein CASSLWAGGYNEQFF.

Here the CDR3 DNA reads TGTGCCAGCAGCTTAGCAGGACAGGGTAACTATGGCTACACCTTC. Its translation: CASSLAGQGNYGYTF. V and J are TRBV7-2 and TRBJ1-2, with TRBD1 matching over 8 bases. Trimming at V came to 0 bases and at J to 1 base, leaving 1 base not matched to a gene. CDR1 and CDR2 (germline): SGHTA, FQGNSA. The CDR3 totals 15 residues. Using reference TRBV7-2 and TRBJ1-2 for the parts outside the CDR3, the full variable domain is GAGVSQSPSNKVTEKGKDVELRCDPISGHTALYWYRQSLGQGLEFLIYFQGNSAPDKSGLPSDRFSAERTGGSVSTLTIQRTQQEDSAVYLCASSLAGQGNYGYTFGSGTRLTVV.

The chain joins TRBV12-3 or TRBV12-4 to TRBJ2-3, with D perhaps matching TRBD1 or TRBD2 (5 bases each). The CDR3 loop spans 15 amino acids. V gave up 4 bases and J gave up 4 bases, with 15 bases separating them. The CDR3 loop reads CASSSEGRGADTQYF. In DNA, the CDR3 is TGTGCCAGCAGTTCTGAGGGAAGGGGCGCAGATACGCAGTATTTT.

V is TRBV7-2 and J is TRBJ2-1; no firm D call. Germline loops: CDR1 SGHTA, CDR2 FQGNSA. V was trimmed by 5 bases and J by 0 bases, leaving 5 bases between them. CDR3 length: 13 amino acids. The CDR3 spells CASSPGSYNEQFF. The CDR3 DNA follows: TGTGCCAGCAGCCCCGGCTCCTACAATGAGCAGTTCTTC.

The J gene is TRBJ1-2, the V gene TRBV7-6; D is uncertain. The V end lost 6 bases, the J end lost 3 bases, and 8 bases lay between the germline ends. The germline gives CDR1 SGHVS, CDR2 FNYEAQ. The CDR3 extends over 12 amino acids. The CDR3 nucleotides read TGTGCCAGCAGGGTAGACTACTATGGCTACACCTTC. Encoded protein: CASRVDYYGYTF.

Regarding this clonotype: A single base separates this from a much larger clone, so it may be a read error. The chain combines TRBV7-2 with TRBJ2-5; perhaps TRBD2 as D (6 bases). CDR1 SGHTA and CDR2 FQGNSA come from the germline V gene. This CDR3 is 14 amino acids long. CDR3 DNA: TGTGCCAGCAGCTTAATGGGGGGACCCTACGAGCAGTGCTTC. Translating it yields CASSLMGGPYEQCF.

In its sample, this clonotype was seen a few times. This chain links TRBV7-8 with TRBJ2-5; 9 bases match TRBD1. The J call may not be correct, given that the DNA end is closer to TRBJ2-7. The CDR3 loop spans 14 amino acids. Per germline, CDR1 SGHVS and CDR2 FQNEAQ. CDR3 in amino acids: CASSNRQGAYEQYF. Written as DNA, the CDR3 is TGTGCCAGCAGCAACAGACAGGGGGCCTACGAGCAGTACTTC.

About this clonotype: Given the absence of the conserved phenylalanine or tryptophan at the CDR3 end, a read error is likely. Because the CDR3's place on the DNA is in doubt, the DNA is left out and the CDR3 is given as listed by TCRdb. This chain connects TRBV11-3 to TRBJ2-1; the D call TRBD2 from the table was never checked on the DNA. From germline, CDR1 is SGHNT and CDR2 YENEEA. The CDR3 has 18 residues if both end residues are counted. The CDR3 is CASSLDGVAYNSPLHFGN.

The chain employs TRBV6-6 and TRBJ2-3; D is perhaps TRBD1 (6 bases). Germline V gives CDR1 MNHNY, CDR2 SVGAGI (reference sequence). Trimming shortened V by 5 bases and J by 2 bases, and 17 bases separated the two germline ends. This CDR3 contains 16 residues. The CDR3 DNA is TGTGCCAGCAGTATCACAGGGCTTATACTCACAGATACGCAGTATTTT. Protein product: CASSITGLILTDTQYF.

The V and J genes are TRBV11-3 and TRBJ2-7; tentatively, D is TRBD1 (5 bases). The germline CDR1 and CDR2 sequences are SGHNT and YENEEA. This CDR3 spans 16 amino acids. Trimming shortened V by 3 bases and J by 4 bases, and 19 bases separated the two germline ends. The CDR3 region is CASSLDPQDGAYEQYF. CDR3 DNA: TGTGCCAGCAGCTTGGATCCACAGGACGGAGCGTACGAGCAGTACTTC.

The chain is built from TRBV7-3 and TRBJ2-1, with 9 bases matching TRBD2. The V gene end was trimmed by 2 bases and the J gene end by 4 bases; junction bases not matched to a gene: 6. From germline, CDR1 is SGHTA and CDR2 FQGTGA. CDR3 size: 16 residues. The CDR3 nucleotides read TGTGCCAGCAGCTTATCGCCGACTAGCGGATACAATGAGCAGTTCTTC. It specifies CASSLSPTSGYNEQFF.

This clonotype was observed once. This chain links TRBV7-2 with TRBJ2-4; 11 nucleotides align to TRBD1. The end of the DNA aligns better with TRBJ2-5, so the J call may be wrong. CDR3 length: 15 amino acids. Germline values: CDR1 SGHTA, CDR2 FQGNSA. The CDR3 spells CASSQDRGLSETQYF. The DNA of the CDR3 is TGTGCCAGCAGCCAGGACAGGGGGCTTTCGGAGACCCAGTACTTC.